This T cell receptor (beta chain) was retrieved from a study of blood T cell repertoires in COVID-19. How the authors handled the data: Reference gene primer amplification in the assay estimated nucleated cell counts. Profiling relied on immunoSEQ multiplex PCR, and the TCRdb table lists in-frame clones only, not all of them. V, J and clone size are those of that table, while D and trimming were read from the DNA. The sample gives 150,000 to 200,000 clones, around four fifths of which show up once; roughly 6.8% is in the top ten. The CDR3 consists of 13 residues. Germline CDR1 reads SGHAT; CDR2 reads FQNNGV. The ends were cut back, 4 bases at V and 7 bases at J, with 11 bases in the middle.

This chain connects TRBV11-2 to TRBJ2-1; D is uncertain. The sample was peripheral blood. This TCR was sampled from a man between 65 and 79 years old with active or convalescent COVID-19. Here the CDR3 DNA reads TGTGCCAGCAGCTCCGAGCGCTTGAATGAGCAGTTCTTC. The encoded protein is CASSSERLNEQFF.